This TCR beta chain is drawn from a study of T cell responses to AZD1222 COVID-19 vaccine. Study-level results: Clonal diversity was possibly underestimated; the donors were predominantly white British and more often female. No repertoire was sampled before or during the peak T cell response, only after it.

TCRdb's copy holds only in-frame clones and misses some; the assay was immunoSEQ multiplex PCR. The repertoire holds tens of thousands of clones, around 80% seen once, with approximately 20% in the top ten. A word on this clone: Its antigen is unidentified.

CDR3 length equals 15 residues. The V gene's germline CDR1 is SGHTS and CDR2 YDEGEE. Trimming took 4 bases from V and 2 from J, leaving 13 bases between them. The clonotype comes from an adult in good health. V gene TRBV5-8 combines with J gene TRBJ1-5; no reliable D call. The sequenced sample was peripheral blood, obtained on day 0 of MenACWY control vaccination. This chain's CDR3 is CASSEVDSGNQPQHF. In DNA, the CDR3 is TGTGCCAGCAGCGAGGTCGATTCAGGCAATCAGCCCCAGCATTTT.